A single sample gave rise to the 9 T cell receptor beta chains below, sequenced in a study of molecular identifiers for immune sequencing clone quantification. TCRdb fed the PCR reads into MiXCR, producing one record per CDR3 protein. The sample lists hundreds of thousands of distinct CDR3 sequences; roughly a quarter were seen once. The sample comprised naive CD8+ T cells from blood, with Jurkat cell RNA spiked in. Subset denoted: FACS-sorted CD8+CD4-CCR7+CD45RA+ naive T cells. Every receptor here comes from a human donor in good health. Some libraries in this study had Jurkat cell RNA spiked in.

The chain links TRBV12-3 or TRBV12-4 to TRBJ1-1; tentative D call: TRBD1 (5 bases). The CDR3 is 15 residues long. The V gene lost 6 bases and the J gene lost 4 bases, with 18 bases spanning the gap. The CDR3 DNA follows: TGTGCCAGCAGCCCCCTGTTATCGGGGGGCACTGAAGCTTTCTTT. Its translation is CASSPLLSGGTEAFF.

This clonotype was detected ten times or more. The rearrangement joins TRBV13 to TRBJ2-5; D gene uncertain. The germline V gene encodes CDR1 PRHDT and CDR2 FYEKMQ (reference sequence). The CDR3 sequence is 14 residues long. The V end lost 3 bases, the J end lost 2 bases, and 10 bases lay between the germline ends. DNA of the CDR3: TGTGCCAGCAGCTTGAGGATCCAACAAGAGACCCAGTACTTC. Translated, it gives CASSLRIQQETQYF. Looking up the rest from reference TRBV13 and TRBJ2-5 gives the full variable domain: AAGVIQSPRHLIKEKRETATLKCYPIPRHDTVYWYQQGPGQDPQFLISFYEKMQSDKGSIPDRFSAQQFSDYHSELNMSSLELGDSALYFCASSLRIQQETQYFGPGTRLLVL.

CDR3 amino acids: CASSLGYNSYEQYF. The CDR3 region has the DNA TGTGCCAGCAGCCTGGGTTATAACTCCTACGAGCAGTACTTC. The genes are TRBV5-8 and TRBJ2-7; D remains unclear. Germline CDR1 reads SGHTS; CDR2 reads YDEGEE. Between the trimmed V and J ends, which lost 4 bases and 0 bases, there was a span of 11 bases. This CDR3 has 14 amino acids.

This clonotype was observed a handful of times. This chain uses TRBV12-3 or TRBV12-4 with TRBJ2-1; TRBD2 agrees at 7 bases. J gave up 8 bases and V 1 base, and 8 bases lay outside the gene matches. The CDR3 contains 15 residues. The CDR3 here is CASSLGRGVQDEQFF. The DNA of the CDR3 is TGTGCCAGCAGTTTAGGTCGGGGGGTACAGGATGAGCAGTTCTTC.

This clonotype has at least ten counts. The chain links TRBV7-6 to TRBJ2-5, with D perhaps matching TRBD1 or TRBD2 (5 bases each). This CDR3 spans 16 amino acids. Germline V gene lookup returns CDR1 SGHVS and CDR2 FNYEAQ. V gave up 6 bases and J gave up 5 bases, with 22 bases separating them. The CDR3 nucleotides read TGTGCCAGCAGTAGACACCGGGGCCCGGTGGAGGAGACCCAGTACTTC. Its translation is CASSRHRGPVEETQYF.

About this clonotype itself: A much larger clone lies a single base off, so this may be a read error. The J gene is TRBJ2-7, the V gene TRBV5-1; D tentatively reads TRBD1 or TRBD2 (6 bases each). CDR3 length equals 13 residues. V was shortened by 5 bases and J by 11 bases, with 20 bases between the two germline ends. The V gene's germline CDR1 is SGHRS and CDR2 YFSETQ. The CDR3 DNA reads TGCGCCAGCAGTAGGTCAGGGCCAGGGGAGGAGTACTTC. Translated: CASSRSGPGEEYF.

The chain combines TRBV7-9 with TRBJ2-3, with TRBD2 identical over 10 bases. Germline V gene data show CDR1 as SEHNR and CDR2 as FQNEAQ (reference sequence). The CDR3 consists of 15 residues. With V trimmed by 3 bases and J by 1 base, 1 base remained unmatched. CDR3 sequence: CASSFSGGGTDTQYF. DNA for the CDR3: TGTGCCAGCAGCTTCAGCGGGGGGGGCACAGATACGCAGTATTTT. The entire variable domain, with the rest obtained from reference TRBV7-9 and TRBJ2-3, is as follows: DTGVSQNPRHKITKRGQNVTFRCDPISEHNRLYWYRQTLGQGPEFLTYFQNEAQLEKSRLLSDRFSAERPKGSFSTLEIQRTEQGDSAMYLCASSFSGGGTDTQYFGPGTRLTVL.

Note on this clonotype: A read error may account for a junction end that differs from germline. The gene calls are TRBV9 and TRBJ1-1; a possible D gene is TRBD1 (6 bases). CDR3 length equals 15 residues. Germline lookup yields CDR1 SGDLS and CDR2 YYNGEE. For the CDR3, the DNA is TGTGCCAGCAGCGCTGAGGACAGCATGAACACTGGAGCTTTCTTT. This encodes CASSAEDSMNTGAFF.

On this clonotype itself: A much larger clone lies one base from this, so it may be a read error. The CDR3 DNA reads TGCGCCAGCAGCGTAGCGGGCTACAATGAGCAGCTCTTC. This translates into CASSVAGYNEQLF. The J gene is TRBJ2-1, the V gene TRBV5-1, with 7 bases that match TRBD2. The CDR3 sequence is 13 residues long. Per the germline V gene, CDR1 is SGHRS and CDR2 is YFSETQ.